This entry concerns a single TCR beta chain. Its antigen is still unknown. CDR1 and CDR2 from the germline V gene are LGHNA and YNFKEQ. V gave up 0 bases and J gave up 9 bases, with 15 bases separating them. The CDR3 runs to 15 residues. This sample is drawn from a study of T cell responses to AZD1222 COVID-19 vaccine. Points from the study as a whole: The study reported that nearly half of spike-specific TCRs target unmutated variant regions.

Sequencing was performed with immunoSEQ multiplex PCR; in TCRdb, only in-frame clones are kept and a portion is missing. The data show tens of thousands of clones, with roughly 90% seen just once and over 20% held by the top ten. This sequence was found in an adult in good health. Sequencing used peripheral blood, obtained on day 0 of AZD1222 vaccination. This chain links TRBV4-2 with TRBJ2-1; the D gene is possibly TRBD2 (7 bases). CDR3 protein: CASSQEVGGASEQFF. CDR3 DNA sequence: TGTGCCAGCAGCCAAGAGGTGGGGGGGGCGTCTGAGCAGTTCTTC.